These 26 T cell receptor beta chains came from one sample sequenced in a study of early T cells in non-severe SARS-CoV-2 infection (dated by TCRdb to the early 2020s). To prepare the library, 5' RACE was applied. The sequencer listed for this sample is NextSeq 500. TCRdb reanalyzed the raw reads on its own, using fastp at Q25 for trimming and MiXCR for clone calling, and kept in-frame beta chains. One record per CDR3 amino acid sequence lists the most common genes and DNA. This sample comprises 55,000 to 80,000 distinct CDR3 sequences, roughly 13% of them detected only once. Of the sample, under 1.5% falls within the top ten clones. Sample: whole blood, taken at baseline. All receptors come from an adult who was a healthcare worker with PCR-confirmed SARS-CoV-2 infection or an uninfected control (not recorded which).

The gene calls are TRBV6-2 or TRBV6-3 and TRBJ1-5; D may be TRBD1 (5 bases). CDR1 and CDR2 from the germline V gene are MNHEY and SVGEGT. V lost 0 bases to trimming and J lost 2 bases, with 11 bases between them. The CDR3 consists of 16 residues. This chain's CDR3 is CASSYSSRAGNQPQHF. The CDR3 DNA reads TGTGCCAGCAGTTACTCTTCCAGGGCTGGCAATCAGCCCCAGCATTTT.

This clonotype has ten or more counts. The CDR3 is CASSEAETYEQYF. The CDR3, as DNA: TGTGCCAGCAGTGAAGCAGAGACCTACGAGCAGTACTTC. The gene calls are TRBV6-1 and TRBJ2-7; D not resolved. Trimming removed 0 bases at V and 2 bases at J, with 5 bases between. The V gene's germline CDR1 is MNHNS and CDR2 SASEGT. CDR3 length: 13 amino acids.

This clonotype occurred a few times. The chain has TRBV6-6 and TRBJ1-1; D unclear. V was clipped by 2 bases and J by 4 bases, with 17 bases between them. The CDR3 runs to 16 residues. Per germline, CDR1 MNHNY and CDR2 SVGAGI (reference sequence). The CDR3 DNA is TGTGCCAGCAGTTACCGACGGTTACCAGGAGGCACTGAAGCTTTCTTT. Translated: CASSYRRLPGGTEAFF.

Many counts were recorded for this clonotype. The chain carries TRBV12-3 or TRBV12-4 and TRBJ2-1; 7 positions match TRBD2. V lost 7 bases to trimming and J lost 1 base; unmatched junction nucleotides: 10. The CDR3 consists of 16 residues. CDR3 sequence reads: CASTLGGGRSYNEQFF. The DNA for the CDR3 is TGTGCCAGCACCCTTGGGGGAGGGAGGTCCTACAATGAGCAGTTCTTC.

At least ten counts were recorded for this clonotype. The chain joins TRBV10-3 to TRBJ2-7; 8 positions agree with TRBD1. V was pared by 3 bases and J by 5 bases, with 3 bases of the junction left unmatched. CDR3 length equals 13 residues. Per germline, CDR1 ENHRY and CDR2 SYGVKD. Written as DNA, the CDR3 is TGTGCCATCAGTGAAGGACAGGGACACGAGCAGTACTTC. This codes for CAISEGQGHEQYF.

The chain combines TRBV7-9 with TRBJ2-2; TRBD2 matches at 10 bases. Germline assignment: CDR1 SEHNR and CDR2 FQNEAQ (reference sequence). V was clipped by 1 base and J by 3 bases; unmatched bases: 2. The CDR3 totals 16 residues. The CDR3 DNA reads TGTGCCAGCAGCTTAGGGGGACTAGCGTACACCGGGGAGCTGTTTTTT. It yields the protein CASSLGGLAYTGELFF.

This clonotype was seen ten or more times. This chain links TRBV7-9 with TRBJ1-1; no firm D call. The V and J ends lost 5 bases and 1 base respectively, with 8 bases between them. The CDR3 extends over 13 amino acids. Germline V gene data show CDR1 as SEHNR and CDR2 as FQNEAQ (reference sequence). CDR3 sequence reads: CASSLSSNTEAFF. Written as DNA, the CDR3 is TGTGCCAGCAGCCTCTCATCGAACACTGAAGCTTTCTTT.

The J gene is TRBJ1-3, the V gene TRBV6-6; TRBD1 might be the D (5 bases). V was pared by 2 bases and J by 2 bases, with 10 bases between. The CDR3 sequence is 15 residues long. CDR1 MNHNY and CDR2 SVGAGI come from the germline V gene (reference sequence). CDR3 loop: CASSYGGETGNTIYF. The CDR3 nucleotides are TGTGCCAGCAGTTACGGGGGGGAGACTGGAAACACCATATATTTT.

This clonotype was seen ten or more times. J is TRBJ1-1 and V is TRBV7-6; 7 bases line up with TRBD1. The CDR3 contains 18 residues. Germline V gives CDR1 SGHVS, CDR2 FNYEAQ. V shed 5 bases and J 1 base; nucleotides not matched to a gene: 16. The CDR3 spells CASSPNWGLGTANTEAFF. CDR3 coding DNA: TGTGCCAGCAGCCCGAACTGGGGCCTCGGGACAGCGAACACTGAAGCTTTCTTT. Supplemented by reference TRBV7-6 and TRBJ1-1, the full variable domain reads GAGVSQSPRYKVTKRGQDVALRCDPISGHVSLYWYRQALGQGPEFLTYFNYEAQQDKSGLPNDRFSAERPEGSISTLTIQRTEQRDSAMYRCASSPNWGLGTANTEAFFGQGTRLTVV.

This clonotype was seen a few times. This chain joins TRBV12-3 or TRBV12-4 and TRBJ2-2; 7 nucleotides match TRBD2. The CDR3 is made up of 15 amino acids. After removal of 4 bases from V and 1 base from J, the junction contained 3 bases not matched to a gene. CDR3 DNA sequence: TGTGCCAGCAGTTGGAGCGGGGTGAACACCGGGGAGCTGTTTTTT. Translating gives CASSWSGVNTGELFF.

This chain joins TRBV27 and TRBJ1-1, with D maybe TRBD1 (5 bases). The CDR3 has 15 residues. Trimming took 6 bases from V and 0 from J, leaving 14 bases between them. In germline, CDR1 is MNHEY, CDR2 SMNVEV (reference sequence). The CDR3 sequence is CASSFDSPMNTEAFF. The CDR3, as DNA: TGTGCCAGCAGCTTTGACAGCCCGATGAACACTGAAGCTTTCTTT.

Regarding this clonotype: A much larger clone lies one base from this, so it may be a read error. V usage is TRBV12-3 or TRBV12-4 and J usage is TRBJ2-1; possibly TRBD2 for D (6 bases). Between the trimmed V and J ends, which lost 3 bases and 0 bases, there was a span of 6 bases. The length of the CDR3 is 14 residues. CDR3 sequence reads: CASSFGSSYNEQFF. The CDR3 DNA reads TGTGCCAGCAGTTTCGGGAGCTCCTACAATGAGCAGTTCTTC.

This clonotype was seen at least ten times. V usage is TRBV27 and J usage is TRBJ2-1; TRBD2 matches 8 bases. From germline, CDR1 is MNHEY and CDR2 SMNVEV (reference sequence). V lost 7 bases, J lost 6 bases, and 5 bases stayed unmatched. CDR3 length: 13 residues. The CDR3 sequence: CASIRAGGNEQFF. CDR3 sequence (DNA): TGTGCCAGCATCCGGGCGGGAGGCAATGAGCAGTTCTTC.

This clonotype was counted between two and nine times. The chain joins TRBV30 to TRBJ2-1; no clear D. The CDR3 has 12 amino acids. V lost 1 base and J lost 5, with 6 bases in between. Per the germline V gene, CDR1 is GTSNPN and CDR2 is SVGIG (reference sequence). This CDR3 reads CAWSGLDNEQFF. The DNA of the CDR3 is TGTGCCTGGAGTGGTCTTGACAATGAGCAGTTCTTC.

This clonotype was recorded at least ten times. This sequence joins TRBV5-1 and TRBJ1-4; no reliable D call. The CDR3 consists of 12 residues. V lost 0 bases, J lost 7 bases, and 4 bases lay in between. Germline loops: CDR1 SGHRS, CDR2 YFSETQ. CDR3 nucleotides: TGCGCCAGCAGCTTGGCCGGTGAAAAACTGTTTTTT. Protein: CASSLAGEKLFF.

The CDR3 sequence is CASSPSGTYEQYF. The CDR3 DNA is TGTGCCAGCTCACCAAGCGGGACCTACGAGCAGTACTTC. The rearrangement links TRBV18 to TRBJ2-7; TRBD2 matches 7 bases. Trimming at V came to 2 bases and at J to 2 bases, leaving 0 bases not matched to a gene. Germline-derived CDR1 and CDR2 are KGHSH and LQKENI. The CDR3 totals 13 residues.

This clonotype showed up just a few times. The CDR3: CSARGPNTEAFF. The CDR3 region has the DNA TGCAGTGCTAGGGGACCGAACACTGAAGCTTTCTTT. This chain uses TRBV20-1 with TRBJ1-1; possibly TRBD1 for D (5 bases). The V end lost 3 bases, the J end lost 1 base, and 6 bases lay between the germline ends. The CDR3 is made up of 12 amino acids. Per the germline V gene, CDR1 is DFQATT and CDR2 is SNEGSKA (reference sequence).

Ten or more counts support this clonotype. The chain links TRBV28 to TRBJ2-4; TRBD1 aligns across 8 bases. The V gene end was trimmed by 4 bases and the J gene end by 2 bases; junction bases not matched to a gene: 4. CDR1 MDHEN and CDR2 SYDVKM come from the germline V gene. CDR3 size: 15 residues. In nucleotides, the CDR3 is TGTGCCAGCAGTTCCCAGGGGGCTACCAAAAACATTCAGTACTTC. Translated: CASSSQGATKNIQYF.

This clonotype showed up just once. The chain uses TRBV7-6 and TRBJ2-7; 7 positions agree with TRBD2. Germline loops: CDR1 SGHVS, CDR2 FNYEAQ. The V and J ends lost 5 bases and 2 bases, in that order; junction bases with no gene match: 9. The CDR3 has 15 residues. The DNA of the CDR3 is TGTGCCAGCAGCCTGACTAGCCTAGAAACCTACGAGCAGTACTTC. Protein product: CASSLTSLETYEQYF.

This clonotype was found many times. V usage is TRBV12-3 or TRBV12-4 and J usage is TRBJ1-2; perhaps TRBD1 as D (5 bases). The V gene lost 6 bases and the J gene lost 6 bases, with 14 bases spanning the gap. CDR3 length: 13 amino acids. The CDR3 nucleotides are TGTGCCAGCAGGAGGACCGGGACGGATGGCTACACCTTC. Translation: CASRRTGTDGYTF.

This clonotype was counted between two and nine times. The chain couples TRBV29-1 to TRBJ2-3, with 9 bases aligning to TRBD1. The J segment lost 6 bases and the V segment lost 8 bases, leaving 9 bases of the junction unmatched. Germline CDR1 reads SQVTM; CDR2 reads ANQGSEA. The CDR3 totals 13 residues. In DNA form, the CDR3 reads TGCAGCCCCCTGGGACAGGGTGGGGATACGCAGTATTTT. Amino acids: CSPLGQGGDTQYF.

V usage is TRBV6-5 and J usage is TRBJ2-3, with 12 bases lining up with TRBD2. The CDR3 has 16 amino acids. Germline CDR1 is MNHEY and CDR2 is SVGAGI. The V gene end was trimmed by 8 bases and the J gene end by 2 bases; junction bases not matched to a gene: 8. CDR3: CASSRLAGGNTDTQYF. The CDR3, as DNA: TGTGCCAGCTCTCGGCTAGCGGGAGGGAACACAGATACGCAGTATTTT.

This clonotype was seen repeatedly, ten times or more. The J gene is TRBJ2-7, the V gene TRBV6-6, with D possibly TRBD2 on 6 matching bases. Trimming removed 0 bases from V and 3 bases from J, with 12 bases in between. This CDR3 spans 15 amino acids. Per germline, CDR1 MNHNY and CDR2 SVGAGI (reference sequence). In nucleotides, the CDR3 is TGTGCCAGCAGTTACTCTGCTAGCGCCAACTACGAGCAGTACTTC. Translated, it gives CASSYSASANYEQYF.

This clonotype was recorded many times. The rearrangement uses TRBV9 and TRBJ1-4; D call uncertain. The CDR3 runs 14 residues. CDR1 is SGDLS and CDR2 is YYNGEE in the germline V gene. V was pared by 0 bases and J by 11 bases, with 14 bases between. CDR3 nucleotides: TGTGCCAGCAGCGTAGAGGACGGGCTCGGGAAACTGTTTTTT. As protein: CASSVEDGLGKLFF. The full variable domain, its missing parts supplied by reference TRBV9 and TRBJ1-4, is DSGVTQTPKHLITATGQRVTLRCSPRSGDLSVYWYQQSLDQGLQFLIQYYNGEERAKGNILERFSAQQFPDLHSELNLSSLELGDSALYFCASSVEDGLGKLFFGSGTQLSVL.

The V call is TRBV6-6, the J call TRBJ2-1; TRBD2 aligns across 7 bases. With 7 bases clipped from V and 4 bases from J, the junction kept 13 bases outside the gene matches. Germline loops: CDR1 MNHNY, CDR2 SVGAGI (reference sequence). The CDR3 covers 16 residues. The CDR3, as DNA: TGTGCCAGCAACCAGCTAGCGGAACGGGGGTACAATGAGCAGTTCTTC. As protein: CASNQLAERGYNEQFF.

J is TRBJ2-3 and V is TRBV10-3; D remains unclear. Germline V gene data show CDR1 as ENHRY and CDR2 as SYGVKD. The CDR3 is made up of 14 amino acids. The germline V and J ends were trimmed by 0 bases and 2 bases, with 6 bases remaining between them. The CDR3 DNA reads TGTGCCATCAGTGAGTCTGCCGTCACAGATACGCAGTATTTT. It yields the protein CAISESAVTDTQYF.